What follows are 10 T cell receptor beta chains derived from one specimen sequenced in a study of blood T cell repertoires in COVID-19. Libraries were prepared by immunoSEQ multiplex PCR; TCRdb keeps only in-frame clonotypes and omits some of them. This table has about 260,000 clones, just under 85% appearing once. Sample: peripheral blood. The receptors were sampled from an elderly woman with acute or convalescent COVID-19.

CDR3 region: CASSLEKAPGQGSGYTF. DNA for the CDR3: TGTGCCAGCAGCTTAGAAAAAGCCCCGGGACAGGGGAGCGGCTACACCTTC. The rearrangement uses TRBV11-3 and TRBJ1-2, with TRBD1 matching 10 bases. The J segment lost 8 bases and the V segment lost 0 bases, leaving 12 bases of the junction unmatched. The CDR3 is made up of 17 amino acids. Germline V lookup: CDR1 SGHNT, CDR2 YENEEA.

The sample holds one count of this clone. Other nucleotide sequences from this sample produce the same CDR3. The chain uses TRBV2 and TRBJ2-1; 10 bases fit TRBD2. Losses at the gene ends were 2 bases for V and 2 bases for J; bases not matched to a gene: 0. CDR3 size: 15 residues. Germline values: CDR1 SNHLY, CDR2 FYNNEI. The CDR3 here is CASSELAGAYNEQFF. The CDR3 DNA is TGTGCCAGCAGTGAACTAGCGGGAGCCTACAATGAGCAGTTCTTC.

The chain joins TRBV7-9 to TRBJ2-5; D is unclear. The ends were cut back, 0 bases at V and 3 bases at J, with 8 bases in the middle. The CDR3 totals 14 residues. From germline, CDR1 is SEHNR and CDR2 FQNEAQ (reference sequence). DNA for the CDR3: TGTGCCAGCAGCTTAGCGTTGTCAGAAGAGACCCAGTACTTC. Protein sequence: CASSLALSEETQYF. The full variable domain, with the rest looked up from reference TRBV7-9 and TRBJ2-5, is DTGVSQNPRHKITKRGQNVTFRCDPISEHNRLYWYRQTLGQGPEFLTYFQNEAQLEKSRLLSDRFSAERPKGSFSTLEIQRTEQGDSAMYLCASSLALSEETQYFGPGTRLLVL.

The V call is TRBV3-1 (or the pseudogene TRBV3-2), the J call TRBJ1-3; 7 bases are shared with TRBD1. Per the germline V gene, CDR1 is LGHDT and CDR2 is YNNKEL (reference sequence). Trimming took 3 bases from V and 1 from J; bases not matched to a gene: 6. The CDR3 is made up of 16 amino acids. CDR3: CASSHRATGSGNTIYF. For the CDR3, the DNA is TGTGCCAGCAGCCACAGAGCGACAGGGTCTGGAAACACCATATATTTT.

The V call is TRBV4-1, the J call TRBJ1-5; TRBD1 might be the D (6 bases). This CDR3 spans 14 amino acids. The germline V gene has CDR1 MGHRA and CDR2 YSYEKL. V was pared by 1 base and J by 2 bases, with 6 bases between. CDR3 sequence (DNA): TGCGCCAGCAGCCAAGCAGGGGGCAATCAGCCCCAGCATTTT. This gives the protein CASSQAGGNQPQHF.

V usage is TRBV28 and J usage is TRBJ2-7, with TRBD1 matching 10 bases. CDR3 length: 16 residues. The germline V gene has CDR1 MDHEN and CDR2 SYDVKM. J lost 5 bases, V lost 5 bases, and 12 bases had no gene match. The CDR3 protein is CASSLLPGQGIHEQYF. CDR3 bases: TGTGCCAGCAGTCTACTCCCGGGACAGGGGATCCACGAGCAGTACTTC.

The chain has TRBV9 and TRBJ1-2; 12 bases line up with TRBD1. The germline gives CDR1 SGDLS, CDR2 YYNGEE. The CDR3 is 15 residues long. The V and J ends lost 3 bases and 6 bases, in that order; junction bases with no gene match: 6. Here the CDR3 DNA reads TGTGCCAGCAGCGCCCGGGACAGGGGGCGAAATGGCTACACCTTC. It codes for CASSARDRGRNGYTF. Combining the CDR3 with reference TRBV9 and TRBJ1-2 gives the whole variable domain DSGVTQTPKHLITATGQRVTLRCSPRSGDLSVYWYQQSLDQGLQFLIQYYNGEERAKGNILERFSAQQFPDLHSELNLSSLELGDSALYFCASSARDRGRNGYTFGSGTRLTVV.

The V call is TRBV18, the J call TRBJ2-7, with D perhaps TRBD2 (6 bases). V was clipped by 1 base and J by 4 bases, with 14 bases between them. Germline CDR1 KGHSH, CDR2 LQKENI. There are 15 residues in the CDR3. CDR3 residues: CASSPLVTGGYEQYF. In DNA, the CDR3 is TGTGCCAGCTCACCACTTGTTACCGGAGGGTACGAGCAGTACTTC.

J is TRBJ2-1 and V is TRBV7-9; tentative D call: TRBD2 (6 bases). Trimming took off 1 base at V and 6 bases at J, with 13 bases between the two ends. The CDR3 covers 15 residues. The germline V gene encodes CDR1 SEHNR and CDR2 FQNEAQ (reference sequence). The CDR3 DNA reads as TGTGCCAGCAGCTTAGTTTCGGGAGAGACCAATGAGCAGTTCTTC. Translating gives CASSLVSGETNEQFF.

The V and J genes are TRBV7-2 and TRBJ1-1; D is possibly TRBD1 (6 bases). V lost 6 bases and J 0 bases, leaving 11 bases between the germline ends. This CDR3 is 14 amino acids long. The V gene's germline CDR1 is SGHTA and CDR2 FQGNSA. The CDR3, as DNA: TGTGCCAGCAGAGGGACAAGGATGAACACTGAAGCTTTCTTT. This gives the protein CASRGTRMNTEAFF.